The 26 T cell receptor beta chains below were found in one sample sequenced in a study of blood T cell repertoires in COVID-19. Assay used: immunoSEQ multiplex PCR; TCRdb lists only in-frame clones, some missing. The profile covers around 93,000 clones, with around 87% appearing a single time and approximately 15% taken by the ten largest. The sample consisted of peripheral blood. These receptors all come from a human donor in a cohort sampled during active COVID-19.

The rearrangement joins TRBV18 to TRBJ1-3; D remains unclear. The V and J ends lost 0 bases and 3 bases respectively, with 6 bases between them. Germline V CDR1 and CDR2: KGHSH, LQKENI. The CDR3 is 14 residues long. The CDR3 DNA follows: TGTGCCAGCTCACCACCGGCCAGTGGAAACACCATATATTTT. Translating gives CASSPPASGNTIYF.

The rearrangement joins TRBV28 to TRBJ1-5; the match to TRBD1 covers 7 bases. J was trimmed by 3 bases and V by 8 bases; bases with no gene match: 10. The CDR3 is made up of 15 amino acids. Germline loops: CDR1 MDHEN, CDR2 SYDVKM. The CDR3 nucleotides are TGTGCCAGCCACCTAACAGGGGTTGACAATCAGCCCCAGCATTTT. It yields the protein CASHLTGVDNQPQHF.

This chain joins TRBV6-2 or TRBV6-3 and TRBJ1-4; TRBD1 aligns across 7 bases. With V trimmed by 4 bases and J by 3 bases, 5 bases remained unmatched. CDR1 and CDR2 (germline): MNHEY, SVGEGT. CDR3 length: 15 residues. The CDR3 spells CASSSGQPANEKLFF. The CDR3 nucleotides are TGTGCCAGCAGTTCGGGACAGCCGGCTAATGAAAAACTGTTTTTT.

In this sample, this clone turned up once. The gene calls are TRBV7-2 and TRBJ2-1; 11 positions match TRBD2. V was pared by 4 bases and J by 4 bases, with 3 bases of the junction left unmatched. The CDR3 length is 15 residues. Germline-derived CDR1 and CDR2 are SGHTA and FQGNSA. CDR3 in amino acids: CASSSSGGLYNEQFF. The DNA for the CDR3 is TGTGCCAGCAGCTCTAGCGGGGGGCTATACAATGAGCAGTTCTTC. Full variable domain (missing parts from reference TRBV7-2 and TRBJ2-1): GAGVSQSPSNKVTEKGKDVELRCDPISGHTALYWYRQSLGQGLEFLIYFQGNSAPDKSGLPSDRFSAERTGGSVSTLTIQRTQQEDSAVYLCASSSSGGLYNEQFFGPGTRLTVL.

CDR3 in DNA: TGTGCCAGCTCACCGGGGACAGTCTACGAGCAGTACTTC. As protein: CASSPGTVYEQYF. The chain is built from TRBV18 and TRBJ2-7, with 7 bases matching TRBD1. The CDR3 length is 13 residues. Germline V lookup: CDR1 KGHSH, CDR2 LQKENI. J lost 3 bases, V lost 3 bases, and 2 bases had no gene match.

V gene TRBV6-2 or TRBV6-3 combines with J gene TRBJ2-5; 7 bases map to TRBD1. V was clipped by 5 bases and J by 1 base; unmatched bases: 7. Germline lookup yields CDR1 MNHEY and CDR2 SVGEGT. The CDR3 length is 15 residues. CDR3 sequence reads: CASSDTGVAQETQYF. CDR3 in DNA: TGTGCCAGCAGTGACACAGGGGTGGCCCAAGAGACCCAGTACTTC.

V is TRBV19 and J is TRBJ2-1, with TRBD2 matching over 8 bases. The trim removed 6 bases at V and 0 bases at J, leaving 13 bases unmatched. Germline values: CDR1 LNHDA, CDR2 SQIVND (reference sequence). The CDR3 loop spans 18 amino acids. CDR3 sequence (DNA): TGTGCCAGTAGGGGGGGGACTAGTGGTCCTAGCTCCTACAATGAGCAGTTCTTC. Its translation is CASRGGTSGPSSYNEQFF.

The J gene is TRBJ2-6, the V gene TRBV27; TRBD1 matches 7 bases. J was trimmed by 6 bases and V by 5 bases; bases with no gene match: 4. The CDR3 contains 14 residues. Per the germline V gene, CDR1 is MNHEY and CDR2 is SMNVEV (reference sequence). In nucleotides, the CDR3 is TGTGCCAGCAGTCCAACAGGGGCGGCCAACGTCCTGACTTTC. Translating it yields CASSPTGAANVLTF.

The chain carries TRBV9 and TRBJ1-2, with 8 bases fitting TRBD1. Germline V gene lookup returns CDR1 SGDLS and CDR2 YYNGEE. This CDR3 region has 14 residues. The trim removed 0 bases at V and 4 bases at J, leaving 2 bases unmatched. DNA of the CDR3: TGTGCCAGCAGCGTAGCTGGACAGGGCTATGGCTACACCTTC. It yields the protein CASSVAGQGYGYTF. The full variable domain, rest sourced from reference TRBV9 and TRBJ1-2, is DSGVTQTPKHLITATGQRVTLRCSPRSGDLSVYWYQQSLDQGLQFLIQYYNGEERAKGNILERFSAQQFPDLHSELNLSSLELGDSALYFCASSVAGQGYGYTFGSGTRLTVV.

The gene calls are TRBV12-3 or TRBV12-4 and TRBJ1-6; a possible D gene is TRBD1 (6 bases). The V gene lost 6 bases and the J gene lost 10 bases, with 13 bases spanning the gap. This CDR3 has 13 residues. CDR3 residues: CASSARGSSPLHF. For the CDR3, the DNA is TGTGCCAGCAGCGCCAGGGGATCCTCACCCCTCCACTTT.

Of note for this clone: Germline and junction disagree at one end, which may indicate a read error. The chain couples TRBV19 to TRBJ2-2; D is possibly TRBD1 (6 bases). CDR3 length equals 12 residues. Per germline, CDR1 LNHDA and CDR2 SQIVND (reference sequence). CDR3 residues: CLQGKRTGELFF. The CDR3 nucleotides are TGCCTACAGGGTAAGCGGACCGGGGAGCTGTTTTTT.

The gene calls are TRBV11-2 and TRBJ1-2; D perhaps matches TRBD1 (5 bases). The CDR3 consists of 13 residues. V lost 4 bases and J 8 bases, leaving 14 bases between the germline ends. Looked up from germline, CDR1 is SGHAT and CDR2 is FQNNGV. The CDR3 sequence: CASSSGGEGGYTF. The CDR3 DNA is TGTGCCAGCAGCTCCGGGGGGGAGGGAGGCTACACCTTC.

The chain links TRBV30 to TRBJ1-3; D is possibly TRBD1 (6 bases). In germline, CDR1 is GTSNPN, CDR2 SVGIG (reference sequence). V was pared by 1 base and J by 0 bases, with 13 bases between. The CDR3 is 16 residues long. CDR3 in amino acids: CAWSGQDLYSGNTIYF. The CDR3 region has the DNA TGTGCCTGGAGTGGACAGGACCTATACTCTGGAAACACCATATATTTT.

J is TRBJ2-3 and V is TRBV4-2, with TRBD2 matching 8 bases. The germline gives CDR1 LGHNA, CDR2 YNFKEQ. The CDR3 is 17 amino acids. J was trimmed by 0 bases and V by 0 bases; bases with no gene match: 5. The CDR3 here is CASSQDVTSVSTDTQYF. The CDR3 DNA is TGTGCCAGCAGCCAAGACGTGACTAGCGTAAGCACAGATACGCAGTATTTT.

The chain uses TRBV2 and TRBJ1-4; weak D call: TRBD1 (6 bases). Trimming cost V 4 bases and J 7 bases, with 16 bases left between them. CDR3 length equals 15 residues. Germline V gene data show CDR1 as SNHLY and CDR2 as FYNNEI. The CDR3: CASSAGGPPLEKLFF. The CDR3 nucleotides are TGTGCCAGCAGTGCGGGGGGCCCTCCTCTTGAAAAACTGTTTTTT.

DNA for the CDR3: TGCAGCGTTGTGGACTTGGATACGCAGTATTTT. Translation gives CSVVDLDTQYF. V gene TRBV29-1 combines with J gene TRBJ2-3; a weak D match, TRBD2 (5 bases). The CDR3 sequence is 11 residues long. The V end was cut by 4 bases, the J end by 6 bases, with 8 bases between. CDR1 SQVTM and CDR2 ANQGSEA come from the germline V gene.

This chain uses TRBV7-2 with TRBJ2-7; D is unclear. There are 14 residues in the CDR3. Trimming removed 0 bases at V and 2 bases at J, with 8 bases between. Germline V lookup: CDR1 SGHTA, CDR2 FQGNSA. The CDR3 spells CASSLASWPYEQYF. CDR3 DNA: TGTGCCAGCAGCTTAGCAAGTTGGCCCTACGAGCAGTACTTC.

This chain connects TRBV18 to TRBJ2-7, with TRBD1 as a possible D gene (5 bases). V lost 2 bases and J 6 bases, leaving 8 bases between the germline ends. This CDR3 region has 12 residues. Germline lookup yields CDR1 KGHSH and CDR2 LQKENI. As DNA, the CDR3 is TGTGCCAGCTCACCAGCAGGGATCGAGCAGTACTTC. Its translation: CASSPAGIEQYF.

The V gene is TRBV30, the J gene TRBJ1-2; 8 bases are a match to TRBD1. CDR1 is GTSNPN and CDR2 is SVGIG in the germline V gene (reference sequence). The CDR3 has 17 amino acids. V was clipped by 4 bases and J by 2 bases; unmatched bases: 15. The DNA for the CDR3 is TGTGCCTGGACCCCAGGGGGCAGGGTGGGGAAAAACTATGGCTACACCTTC. It yields the protein CAWTPGGRVGKNYGYTF. Based on the CDR3 plus reference TRBV30 and TRBJ1-2, the full variable domain is SQTIHQWPATLVQPVGSPLSLECTVEGTSNPNLYWYRQAAGRGLQLLFYSVGIGQISSEVPQNLSASRPQDRQFILSSKKLLLSDSGFYLCAWTPGGRVGKNYGYTFGSGTRLTVV.

V and J are TRBV2 and TRBJ1-5; 8 bases fit TRBD1. J was trimmed by 3 bases and V by 6 bases; bases with no gene match: 4. The CDR3 runs to 14 residues. The V gene's germline CDR1 is SNHLY and CDR2 FYNNEI. The chain's CDR3 is CASRGQGNNQPQHF. The CDR3 nucleotides read TGTGCCAGCAGAGGACAGGGAAACAATCAGCCCCAGCATTTT.

This rearrangement joins TRBV9 to TRBJ2-1; 7 nucleotides align to TRBD2. Germline CDR1 is SGDLS and CDR2 is YYNGEE. V trimming: 0 bases; J trimming: 0 bases; junction bases outside the gene matches: 27. The CDR3 is 24 residues long. The CDR3 nucleotides read TGTGCCAGCAGCGTAGCTCGGTTGGGGGAGGGCCAATTGGGGGAACTGTGCTCCTACAATGAGCAGTTCTTC. This translates into CASSVARLGEGQLGELCSYNEQFF.

V and J are TRBV15 and TRBJ2-7, with 9 positions matching TRBD2. V dropped 2 bases and J dropped 6; count of bases not matched to a gene: 14. The germline V gene encodes CDR1 LNHNV and CDR2 YYDKDF (reference sequence). The CDR3 has 17 amino acids. The CDR3 is CATSRSPGTSSWREQYF. The CDR3 DNA is TGTGCCACCAGCAGAAGCCCCGGGACTAGCAGTTGGCGCGAGCAGTACTTC.

The chain couples TRBV5-1 to TRBJ1-2, with TRBD1 matching over 9 bases. CDR1 SGHRS and CDR2 YFSETQ come from the germline V gene. V dropped 4 bases and J dropped 9; count of bases not matched to a gene: 7. The CDR3 contains 13 residues. In nucleotides, the CDR3 is TGCGCCAGCAGCGGCGGACAGGGGATAAGCTACACCTTC. Encoded protein: CASSGGQGISYTF.

CDR3 sequence reads: CASSRGQGSDGYTF. Written as DNA, the CDR3 is TGTGCCAGCAGCAGGGGACAGGGGTCGGATGGCTACACCTTC. V usage is TRBV7-9 and J usage is TRBJ1-2; 10 bases align to TRBD1. With V trimmed by 5 bases and J by 6 bases, 6 bases remained unmatched. CDR1 and CDR2 (germline): SEHNR, FQNEAQ (reference sequence). The CDR3 consists of 14 residues. Supplemented by reference TRBV7-9 and TRBJ1-2, the full variable domain reads DTGVSQNPRHKITKRGQNVTFRCDPISEHNRLYWYRQTLGQGPEFLTYFQNEAQLEKSRLLSDRFSAERPKGSFSTLEIQRTEQGDSAMYLCASSRGQGSDGYTFGSGTRLTVV.

This chain's CDR3 is CASSQGGGATYNEQFF. In nucleotides, the CDR3 is TGCGCCAGCAGCCAAGGCGGGGGGGCCACCTACAATGAGCAGTTCTTC. The rearrangement uses TRBV4-1 and TRBJ2-1, with 9 bases fitting TRBD2. The J segment lost 2 bases and the V segment lost 1 base, leaving 3 bases of the junction unmatched. The germline V gene encodes CDR1 MGHRA and CDR2 YSYEKL. The CDR3 has 16 residues.

The V and J genes are TRBV6-2 or TRBV6-3 and TRBJ2-5; D is unresolved. The CDR3 length is 11 residues. V lost 6 bases to trimming and J lost 10 bases, with 12 bases between them. From germline, CDR1 is MNHEY and CDR2 SVGEGT. The CDR3 DNA reads TGTGCCAGCAGCTCCGGGTCGGACCAGTACTTC. It yields the protein CASSSGSDQYF.